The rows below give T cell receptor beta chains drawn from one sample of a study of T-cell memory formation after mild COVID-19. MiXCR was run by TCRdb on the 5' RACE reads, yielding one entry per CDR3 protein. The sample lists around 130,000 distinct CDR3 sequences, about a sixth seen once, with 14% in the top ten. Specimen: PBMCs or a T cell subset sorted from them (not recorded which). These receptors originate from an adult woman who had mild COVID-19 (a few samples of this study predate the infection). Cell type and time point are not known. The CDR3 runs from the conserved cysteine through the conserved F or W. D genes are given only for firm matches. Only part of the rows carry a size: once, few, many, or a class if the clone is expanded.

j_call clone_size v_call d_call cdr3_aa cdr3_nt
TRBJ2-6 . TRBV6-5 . CASSFSQGGGANVLTF TGTGCCAGCAGTTTTTCCCAGGGTGGTGGGGCCAACGTCCTGACTTTC
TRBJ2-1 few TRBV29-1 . CSVVGSGTTYNEQFF TGCAGCGTTGTGGGTTCAGGAACGACCTACAATGAGCAGTTCTTC
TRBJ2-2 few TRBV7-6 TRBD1 CASSLRSLGTGNTGELFF TGTGCCAGCAGCTTGAGATCGCTTGGGACAGGGAACACCGGGGAGCTGTTTTTT
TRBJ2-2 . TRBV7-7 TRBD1 CASSSGQGGAGELFF TGTGCCAGCAGCTCGGGACAGGGTGGCGCCGGGGAGCTGTTTTTT
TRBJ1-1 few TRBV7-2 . CASSALRTEAFF TGTGCCAGCAGCGCCCTTCGTACTGAAGCTTTCTTT
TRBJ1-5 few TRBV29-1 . CSVGGQGGQPQHF TGCAGCGTTGGGGGTCAGGGTGGTCAGCCCCAGCATTTT
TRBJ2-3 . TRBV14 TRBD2 CASSQDGGAVADTQYF TGTGCCAGCAGCCAAGACGGGGGGGCCGTCGCAGATACGCAGTATTTT
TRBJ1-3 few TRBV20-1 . CSAPGTRSGNTIYF TGCAGTGCTCCCGGGACTCGCTCTGGAAACACCATATATTTT
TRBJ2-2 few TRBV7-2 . CASSPQDRTNTGELFF TGTGCCAGCAGCCCCCAAGATAGGACGAACACCGGGGAGCTGTTTTTT
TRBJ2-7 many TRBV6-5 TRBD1 CASSTGQGWSYEQYF TGTGCCAGCAGTACGGGACAGGGGTGGTCCTACGAGCAGTACTTC
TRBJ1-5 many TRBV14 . CASSQGPNQPQHF TGTGCCAGCAGCCAGGGACCCAATCAGCCCCAGCATTTT
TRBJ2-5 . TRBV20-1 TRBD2 CSARERYTSGKETQYF TGCAGTGCTAGGGAAAGATATACTAGCGGGAAAGAGACCCAGTACTTC
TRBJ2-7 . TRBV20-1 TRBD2 CSASGRDMSYEQYF TGCAGTGCTAGCGGGAGGGATATGTCCTACGAGCAGTACTTC
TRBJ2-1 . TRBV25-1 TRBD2 CASSGVRGGTRSSYNEQFF TGTGCCAGCAGTGGGGTTAGGGGGGGGACTAGAAGCTCCTACAATGAGCAGTTCTTC
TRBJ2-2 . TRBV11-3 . CASSLVADANTGELFF TGTGCCAGCAGCTTAGTAGCGGATGCAAACACCGGGGAGCTGTTTTTT
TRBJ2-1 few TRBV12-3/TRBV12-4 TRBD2 CASSSPSGGVYNEQFF TGTGCCAGCAGTTCCCCTAGCGGGGGGGTCTACAATGAGCAGTTCTTC
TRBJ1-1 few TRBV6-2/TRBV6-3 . CASNYGQGHTEAFF TGTGCCAGCAACTATGGCCAGGGCCACACTGAAGCTTTCTTT
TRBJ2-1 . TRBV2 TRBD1 CASSVGQVQFF TGTGCCAGCAGTGTCGGACAGGTTCAGTTCTTC
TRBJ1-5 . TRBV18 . CASSPSGPSNQPQHF TGTGCCAGCTCACCCTCGGGGCCTAGCAATCAGCCCCAGCATTTT
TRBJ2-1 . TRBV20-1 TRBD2 CSAREASTSVAYNEQFF TGCAGTGCTAGAGAAGCCTCTACTAGCGTGGCCTACAATGAGCAGTTCTTC
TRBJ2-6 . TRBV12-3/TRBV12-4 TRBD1 CASRGVDRVNGANVLTF TGTGCCAGCAGAGGTGTGGACAGGGTAAATGGGGCCAACGTCCTGACTTTC